The clone carrying this TCR beta chain was seen once. The table came from immunoSEQ multiplex PCR; TCRdb's copy has only in-frame clones and leaves some out. The sample includes around 150,000 clones, approximately 92% of them seen just once. This specimen comes from a study of T cell responses to AZD1222 COVID-19 vaccine. The CDR3 loop spans 13 amino acids. The V end lost 0 bases, the J end lost 8 bases, and 10 bases lay between the germline ends. Germline CDR1 reads GTSNPN; CDR2 reads SVGIG (reference sequence). This chain connects TRBV30 to TRBJ1-4; D possibly corresponds to TRBD1 (6 bases). The receptor was derived from an adult who received the AZD1222 COVID-19 vaccine. The source was peripheral blood, collected 28 days after the second AZD1222 dose. DNA of the CDR3: TGTGCCTGGAGTGTAGGGGGGAGCGAAAAACTGTTTTTT. It encodes CAWSVGGSEKLFF. The full variable domain, with the rest looked up from reference TRBV30 and TRBJ1-4, is SQTIHQWPATLVQPVGSPLSLECTVEGTSNPNLYWYRQAAGRGLQLLFYSVGIGQISSEVPQNLSASRPQDRQFILSSKKLLLSDSGFYLCAWSVGGSEKLFFGSGTQLSVL.